This T cell receptor (beta chain) appears in the sequencing data of a study of tumor and adjacent non-tumor tissue in lung cancer listed by TCRdb under 2018. With regard to the full study: Patients with adenocarcinoma (12), squamous cell carcinoma (2) and small cell lung cancer (1) were included in the cohort. Ages among the 15 or so patients ranged from roughly 31 to 76 years, there were roughly ten men and 5 women, and disease was at TNM stage I to III. Sequencing generated a total of 130,000,000 or so productive TCRbeta reads, averaging roughly 4.3 million reads per sample. Using bulk TCRbeta repertoires from around 15 lung cancer patients, the study set lung tumor tissue side by side with matched distant non-tumor lung tissue. TCRbeta CDR3 sequencing was performed on under 35 paired specimens, with one tumor sample and one normal lung sample collected per patient.

Libraries came from multiplex PCR. The sequencing machine was an Illumina HiSeq 2500. Following protocols modified from ARM-PCR, the researchers constructed TCRbeta libraries through three rounds of nested PCR with primers (Table S4). Before sequencing, PCR products in the 200-500 bp range were cut out of the gel and cleaned up using the QIAquick gel extraction kit. In the authors' own workflow: Trimmomatic was used to clean the reads, FLASH was used to merge the reads into complete CDR3 sequences, and MiTCR was used to assign the reads to V(D)J germline segments. VDJtools was used to compute clonal diversity as the inverse Simpson's index. In-frame sequences lacking a premature stop codon were counted as productive reads. TCRdb reanalyzed the raw reads on its own, using fastp at Q25 for trimming and MiXCR for clone calling, and kept in-frame beta chains. Entries that share a CDR3 protein sequence are merged under the most common genes and DNA. It is TCRdb's table, rather than the study itself, that gives the V and J calls and clone size. The sample table contains approximately 86,000 distinct CDR3 sequences; only one count was recorded for approximately 72% of them. The top ten hold 8% to 9.5% of the sample.

Results and caveats for the whole study, not just this receptor: Neither the sequencing platform nor unique molecular identifiers are mentioned in the methods. Tumor tissue showed significantly greater TCR diversity (inverse Simpson) than normal lung tissue (approximately 430 vs 150, P = 0.0075, Mann-Whitney U test). Only 15 or so patients were included in the cohort, and the need for larger samples and more detailed clinical data was noted by the authors. The top 100 clones accounted for a significantly larger cumulative portion of the repertoire in normal lung than in tumor tissue. Peripheral blood was not sequenced, so blood TCRbeta repertoires were not examined in the lung cancer patients of the study. Younger patients had significantly higher TCR diversity, and higher tumor TCR diversity was associated with shorter overall and disease-free survival.

Within its sample, this clonotype is medium-sized (0.01 to 0.1%). Its antigen has not been determined. Nothing much larger sits one base from this clone, and base qualities are not available. The CDR3 has 15 amino acids, counting the end cysteine and phenylalanine. The CDR3 DNA has 45 bases and is translated from base 1. CDR1 and CDR2 (SGHNT, YENEEA) derive from the germline V gene. Between the V and J ends, shortened by 0 bases and 5 bases respectively, the junction contains 13 bases. RNA was isolated from bulk, unsorted tissue, and RNA quality was assessed with a NanoDrop ND-1000 and an Agilent 2100. All donors had newly diagnosed lung cancer, had not received prior chemotherapy, and were admitted for thoracic surgery in China between August and November 2014. Anyone who had undergone radiotherapy or chemotherapy before, or who had another cancer at the same time, was left out of the study. Pieces of surgical tissue measuring about 1-2.1 cm3 were kept in RNAlater solution and held at -80 degrees C until needed.

Sample: lung tumor tissue. The chain links TRBV11-3 with TRBJ2-5; the D region possibly corresponds to TRBD2 (5 bases align). This receptor was taken from a woman aged 40 to 55 with non-small cell lung cancer. In nucleotides, the sequence is TGTGCCAGCAGCTTAGAACGGTCCCGCGGGGAGACCCAGTACTTC. This yields the protein CASSLERSRGETQYF.